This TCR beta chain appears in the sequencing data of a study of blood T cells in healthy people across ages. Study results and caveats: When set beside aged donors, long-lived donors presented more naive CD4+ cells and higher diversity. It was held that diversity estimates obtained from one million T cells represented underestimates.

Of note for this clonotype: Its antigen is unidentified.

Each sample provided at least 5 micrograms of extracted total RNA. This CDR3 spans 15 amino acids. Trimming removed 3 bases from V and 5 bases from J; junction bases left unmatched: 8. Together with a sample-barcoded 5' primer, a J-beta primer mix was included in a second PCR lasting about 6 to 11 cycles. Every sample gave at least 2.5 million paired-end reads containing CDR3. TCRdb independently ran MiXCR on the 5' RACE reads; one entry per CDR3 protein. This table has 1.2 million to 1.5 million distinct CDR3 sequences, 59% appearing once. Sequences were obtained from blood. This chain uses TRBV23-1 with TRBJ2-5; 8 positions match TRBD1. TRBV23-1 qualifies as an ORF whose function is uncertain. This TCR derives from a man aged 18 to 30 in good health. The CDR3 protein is CASSQLQGEWETQYF. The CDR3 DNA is TGCGCCAGCAGTCAGTTACAGGGGGAATGGGAGACCCAGTACTTC.